The 18 T cell receptor beta chains below come from one sample, sequenced in a study of PD-1 blockade in classical Hodgkin lymphoma. Documented time point: cycle 4 day 1 (C4D1), after less than seven weeks of nivolumab. Exposure to brentuximab vedotin varied, and each patient had relapsed following autologous stem cell transplantation. Produced via immunoSEQ multiplex PCR; TCRdb's table is partial and in-frame only. The sample consists of some 96,000 clones, around 93% of them appearing once. The sequencing used peripheral blood mononuclear cells (PBMCs), collected before the fourth cycle of nivolumab. All receptors come from a human donor with classical Hodgkin lymphoma.

The chain links TRBV5-1 to TRBJ1-4; no clear D gene. CDR3 length equals 15 residues. Germline V CDR1 and CDR2: SGHRS, YFSETQ. The V end lost 0 bases, the J end lost 4 bases, and 10 bases lay between the germline ends. CDR3 loop: CASSLGVGDNEKLFF. In nucleotides, the CDR3 is TGCGCCAGCAGCTTGGGAGTCGGGGATAATGAAAAACTGTTTTTT.

The chain couples TRBV19 to TRBJ1-2; the D gene is possibly TRBD1 (5 bases). Trimming removed 7 bases from V and 6 bases from J, with 24 bases in between. The V gene's germline CDR1 is LNHDA and CDR2 SQIVND (reference sequence). CDR3 size: 16 residues. The CDR3 loop is CASNRITHRFGDGYTF. Written as DNA, the CDR3 is TGTGCCAGTAACCGAATAACCCACAGGTTTGGGGATGGCTACACCTTC.

J is TRBJ1-2 and V is TRBV10-3, with TRBD1 matching over 12 bases. V lost 9 bases, J lost 8 bases, and 10 bases stayed unmatched. In germline, CDR1 is ENHRY, CDR2 SYGVKD. The CDR3 length is 14 residues. The CDR3 protein is CAIKGQGAQGGYTF. The CDR3 DNA follows: TGTGCCATTAAGGGACAGGGGGCACAGGGAGGCTACACCTTC.

The V call is TRBV19, the J call TRBJ2-1; 7 nucleotides agree with TRBD1. This CDR3 contains 13 residues. Germline-derived CDR1 and CDR2 are LNHDA and SQIVND (reference sequence). The trim removed 8 bases at V and 1 base at J, leaving 2 bases unmatched. DNA of the CDR3: TGTGCCAGTCGACAGGGTTCCTACAATGAGCAGTTCTTC. Translation gives CASRQGSYNEQFF.

This clone was counted between two and nine times. V is TRBV5-4 and J is TRBJ2-7, with 9 nucleotides matching TRBD2. CDR3 length equals 16 residues. From germline, CDR1 is SGHNT and CDR2 YYREEE (reference sequence). The trim removed 4 bases at V and 0 bases at J, leaving 8 bases unmatched. CDR3 residues: CASSKGTSQSSYEQYF. The CDR3 region has the DNA TGTGCCAGCAGCAAGGGGACTAGCCAGAGCTCCTACGAGCAGTACTTC.

V and J are TRBV10-1 and TRBJ2-5; D remains ambiguous. The CDR3 totals 16 residues. Germline loops: CDR1 WNHNN, CDR2 SYGVQD (reference sequence). Between the trimmed V and J ends, which lost 3 bases and 4 bases, there was a span of 18 bases. The chain's CDR3 is CASSENLVISAETQYF. Written as DNA, the CDR3 is TGCGCCAGCAGTGAAAATTTGGTTATAAGCGCAGAGACCCAGTACTTC.

The V and J genes are TRBV7-7 and TRBJ2-5; TRBD1 agrees at 10 bases. The germline CDR1 and CDR2 sequences are SSHAT and FNYEAQ (reference sequence). The ends lost 5 bases at V and 3 bases at J; junction bases unmatched: 9. The CDR3 has 16 residues. CDR3 DNA sequence: TGTGCCAGCAGCCCACCGGGACAGGGGAAAGAAGAGACCCAGTACTTC. Translating gives CASSPPGQGKEETQYF. Supplemented by reference TRBV7-7 and TRBJ2-5, the full variable domain reads GAGVSQSPRYKVTKRGQDVTLRCDPISSHATLYWYQQALGQGPEFLTYFNYEAQPDKSGLPSDRFSAERPEGSISTLTIQRTEQRDSAMYRCASSPPGQGKEETQYFGPGTRLLVL.

This chain links TRBV7-6 with TRBJ2-7; tentative D call: TRBD2 (6 bases). CDR1 and CDR2 (germline): SGHVS, FNYEAQ. Trimming left V 1 base short and J 0 bases short, with 10 bases between. The CDR3 is made up of 15 amino acids. The CDR3 nucleotides are TGTGCCAGCAGCTTAGGCGGGAAGAGCTCCTACGAGCAGTACTTC. It is translated as CASSLGGKSSYEQYF.

The chain combines TRBV10-3 with TRBJ2-2, with 13 bases that match TRBD2. The CDR3 sequence is 18 residues long. Germline V gives CDR1 ENHRY, CDR2 SYGVKD. After removal of 6 bases from V and 4 bases from J, the junction contained 11 bases not matched to a gene. CDR3 in amino acids: CAIRSGLAGFSVTGELFF. The CDR3 region has the DNA TGTGCCATCAGATCGGGACTAGCGGGATTCTCGGTCACCGGGGAGCTGTTTTTT.

The rearrangement links TRBV9 to TRBJ2-1, with D possibly being TRBD1 (6 bases). The CDR3 spans 15 residues. The ends were cut back, 5 bases at V and 5 bases at J, with 17 bases in the middle. Germline CDR1 is SGDLS and CDR2 is YYNGEE. CDR3 sequence (DNA): TGTGCCAGCAGGGGTAGGGGGAGAGGGCACAATGAGCAGTTCTTC. Translation gives CASRGRGRGHNEQFF.

The chain uses TRBV2 and TRBJ2-7, with a tentative D call TRBD1 (6 bases). This CDR3 has 13 residues. Per germline, CDR1 SNHLY and CDR2 FYNNEI. V lost 3 bases, J lost 4 bases, and 10 bases lay in between. CDR3 nucleotide sequence: TGTGCCAGCAGTGATGTACAGGGTTACGAGCAGTACTTC. This translates into CASSDVQGYEQYF.

The V and J genes are TRBV21-1 and TRBJ1-5. TRBV21-1 is a recognized pseudogene. This CDR3 is 17 amino acids long. This CDR3 is CASSGNRPGVSNQPQHF. DNA for the CDR3: TGTGCCAGCAGCGGCAACCGCCCGGGGGTTAGCAATCAGCCCCAGCATTTT.

The chain employs TRBV15 and TRBJ2-3; D is uncertain. The CDR3 length is 14 residues. Germline V lookup: CDR1 LNHNV, CDR2 YYDKDF (reference sequence). V dropped 1 base and J dropped 2 bases, with 7 bases sitting between them. CDR3 region: CATSRGRFTDTQYF. The DNA of the CDR3 is TGTGCCACCAGCAGAGGGCGGTTCACAGATACGCAGTATTTT.

The V call is TRBV5-1, the J call TRBJ1-5; D ambiguous. Germline V gives CDR1 SGHRS, CDR2 YFSETQ. Trimming stripped 2 bases from V and 0 bases from J, with 6 bases between. This CDR3 comprises 14 residues. The CDR3 loop reads CASSFGTSNQPQHF. Here the CDR3 DNA reads TGCGCCAGCAGCTTCGGCACTAGCAATCAGCCCCAGCATTTT.

The table lists this clone with a count of one. This chain connects TRBV5-4 to TRBJ1-1, with D unclear. From germline, CDR1 is SGHNT and CDR2 YYREEE (reference sequence). This CDR3 region has 13 residues. V lost 0 bases to trimming and J lost 8 bases, with 11 bases between them. The CDR3 here is CASSLELPAEAFF. The CDR3 DNA follows: TGTGCCAGCAGCTTGGAACTCCCCGCCGAAGCTTTCTTT. Filled out from reference TRBV5-4 and TRBJ1-1, the complete variable domain reads ETGVTQSPTHLIKTRGQQVTLRCSSQSGHNTVSWYQQALGQGPQFIFQYYREEENGRGNFPPRFSGLQFPNYSSELNVNALELDDSALYLCASSLELPAEAFFGQGTRLTVV.

The gene calls are TRBV27 and TRBJ2-1, with 7 bases that match TRBD2. The CDR3 covers 15 residues. Unmatched junction bases numbered 9, after V lost 7 bases and J lost 3 bases. The germline CDR1 and CDR2 sequences are MNHEY and SMNVEV (reference sequence). CDR3 protein: CASNPFAGVYNEQFF. The CDR3 bases are TGTGCCAGCAACCCTTTTGCGGGAGTCTACAATGAGCAGTTCTTC.

The chain uses TRBV29-1 and TRBJ2-7, with a possible D match to TRBD2 (6 bases). CDR1 is SQVTM and CDR2 is ANQGSEA in the germline V gene. The CDR3 loop spans 14 amino acids. Trimming cost V 0 bases and J 1 base, with 10 bases left between them. Here the CDR3 reads CSVEDGGVSYEQYF. The DNA of the CDR3 is TGCAGCGTTGAAGATGGAGGGGTTTCCTACGAGCAGTACTTC.

The chain combines TRBV18 with TRBJ2-7, with a possible D match to TRBD2 (6 bases). From germline, CDR1 is KGHSH and CDR2 LQKENI. The germline V and J ends were trimmed by 8 bases and 3 bases, with 11 bases remaining between them. The CDR3 covers 12 residues. The DNA for the CDR3 is TGTGCCAGCGGGGGGAGCAGCTACGAGCAGTACTTC. Its translation: CASGGSSYEQYF. Supplemented by reference TRBV18 and TRBJ2-7, the full variable domain reads NAGVMQNPRHLVRRRGQEARLRCSPMKGHSHVYWYRQLPEEGLKFMVYLQKENIIDESGMPKERFSAEFPKEGPSILRIQQVVRGDSAAYFCASGGSSYEQYFGPGTRLTVT.